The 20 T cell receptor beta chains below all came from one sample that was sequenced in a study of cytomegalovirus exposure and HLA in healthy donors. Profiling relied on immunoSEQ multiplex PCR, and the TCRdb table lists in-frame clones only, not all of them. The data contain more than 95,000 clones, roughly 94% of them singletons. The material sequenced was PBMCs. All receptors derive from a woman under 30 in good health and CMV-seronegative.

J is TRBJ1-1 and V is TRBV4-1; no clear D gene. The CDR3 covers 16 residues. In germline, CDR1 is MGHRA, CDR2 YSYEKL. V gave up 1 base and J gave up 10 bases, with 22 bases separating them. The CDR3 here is CASSQVLGLATGGAFF. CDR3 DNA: TGCGCCAGCAGCCAAGTATTAGGGTTAGCGACCGGAGGAGCTTTCTTT.

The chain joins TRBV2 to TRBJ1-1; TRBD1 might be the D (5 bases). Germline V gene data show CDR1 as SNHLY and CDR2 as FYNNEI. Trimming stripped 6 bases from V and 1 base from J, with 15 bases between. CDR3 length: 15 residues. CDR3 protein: CASRPQGLRNTEAFF. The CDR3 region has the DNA TGTGCCAGCAGGCCCCAGGGTCTAAGGAACACTGAAGCTTTCTTT.

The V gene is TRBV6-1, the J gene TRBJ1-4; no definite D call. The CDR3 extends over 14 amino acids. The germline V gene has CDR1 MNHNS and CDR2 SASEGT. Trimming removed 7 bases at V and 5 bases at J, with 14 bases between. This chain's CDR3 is CASNTGIRNEKLFF. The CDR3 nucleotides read TGTGCCAGCAATACGGGGATTCGAAATGAAAAACTGTTTTTT.

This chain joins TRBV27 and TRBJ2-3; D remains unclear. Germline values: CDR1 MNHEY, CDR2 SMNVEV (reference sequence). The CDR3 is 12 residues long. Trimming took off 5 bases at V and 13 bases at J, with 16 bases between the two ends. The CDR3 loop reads CASSLDGRLEYF. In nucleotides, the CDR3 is TGTGCCAGCAGTCTAGATGGTCGTCTCGAGTATTTT.

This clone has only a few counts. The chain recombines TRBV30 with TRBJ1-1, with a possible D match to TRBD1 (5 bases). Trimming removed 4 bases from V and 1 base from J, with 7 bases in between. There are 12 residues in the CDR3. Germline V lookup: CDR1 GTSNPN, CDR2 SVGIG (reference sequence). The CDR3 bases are TGTGCCTGGAATCAGGGGAACACTGAAGCTTTCTTT. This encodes CAWNQGNTEAFF.

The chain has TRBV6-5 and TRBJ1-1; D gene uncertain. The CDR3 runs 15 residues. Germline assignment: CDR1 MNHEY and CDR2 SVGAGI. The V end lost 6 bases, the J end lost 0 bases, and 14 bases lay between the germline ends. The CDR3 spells CASSYGPTVNTEAFF. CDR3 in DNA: TGTGCCAGCAGCTACGGCCCGACTGTGAACACTGAAGCTTTCTTT.

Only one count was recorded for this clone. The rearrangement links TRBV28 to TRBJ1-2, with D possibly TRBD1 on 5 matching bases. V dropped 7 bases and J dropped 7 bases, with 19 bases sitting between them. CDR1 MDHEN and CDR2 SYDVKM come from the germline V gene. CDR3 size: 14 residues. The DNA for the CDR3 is TGTGCCAGCAAAGCGGGGGGGTCTTGGTCTGGCTACACCTTC. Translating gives CASKAGGSWSGYTF.

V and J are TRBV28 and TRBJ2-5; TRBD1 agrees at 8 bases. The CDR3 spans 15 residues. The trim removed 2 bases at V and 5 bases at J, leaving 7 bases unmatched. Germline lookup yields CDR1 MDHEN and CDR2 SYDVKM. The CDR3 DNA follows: TGTGCCAGCAGTTTAATGACAGGGGCGCTGGAGACCCAGTACTTC. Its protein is CASSLMTGALETQYF.

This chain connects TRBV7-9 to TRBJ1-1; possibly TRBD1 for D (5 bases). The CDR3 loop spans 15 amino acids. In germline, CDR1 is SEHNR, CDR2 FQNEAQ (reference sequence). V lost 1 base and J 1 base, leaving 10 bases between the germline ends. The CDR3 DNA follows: TGTGCCAGCAGCTTAGGGGGCGGGGGGAACACTGAAGCTTTCTTT. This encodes CASSLGGGGNTEAFF. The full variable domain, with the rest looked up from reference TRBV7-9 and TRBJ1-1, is DTGVSQNPRHKITKRGQNVTFRCDPISEHNRLYWYRQTLGQGPEFLTYFQNEAQLEKSRLLSDRFSAERPKGSFSTLEIQRTEQGDSAMYLCASSLGGGGNTEAFFGQGTRLTVV.

In DNA form, the CDR3 reads TGTGCCAGCAGTTCTCAAGGGGCTGAAGCTTTCTTT. Its translation: CASSSQGAEAFF. V and J are TRBV27 and TRBJ1-1; D may be TRBD1 (5 bases). Per germline, CDR1 MNHEY and CDR2 SMNVEV (reference sequence). There are 12 residues in the CDR3. Trimming removed 4 bases at V and 6 bases at J, with 9 bases between.

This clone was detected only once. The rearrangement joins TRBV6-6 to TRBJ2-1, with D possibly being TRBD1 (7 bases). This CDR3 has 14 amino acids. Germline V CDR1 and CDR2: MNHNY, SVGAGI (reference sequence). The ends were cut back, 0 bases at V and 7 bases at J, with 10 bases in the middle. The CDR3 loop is CASSYSAGGNEQFF. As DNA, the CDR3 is TGTGCCAGCAGTTACTCGGCAGGGGGGAATGAGCAGTTCTTC.

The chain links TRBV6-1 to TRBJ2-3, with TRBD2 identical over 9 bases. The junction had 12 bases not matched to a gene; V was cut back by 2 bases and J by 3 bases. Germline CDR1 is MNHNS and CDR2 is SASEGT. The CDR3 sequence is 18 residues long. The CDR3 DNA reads TGTGCCAGCAGTGAATACTCGTGGCCAGCGGGAGGAACAGATACGCAGTATTTT. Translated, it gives CASSEYSWPAGGTDTQYF.

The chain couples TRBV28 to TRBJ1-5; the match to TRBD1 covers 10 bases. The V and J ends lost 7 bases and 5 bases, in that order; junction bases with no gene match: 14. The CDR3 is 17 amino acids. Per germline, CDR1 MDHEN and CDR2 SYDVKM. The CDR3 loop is CASNIDRWGQGHQPQHF. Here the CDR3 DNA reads TGTGCCAGCAACATTGACCGGTGGGGACAGGGGCATCAGCCCCAGCATTTT.

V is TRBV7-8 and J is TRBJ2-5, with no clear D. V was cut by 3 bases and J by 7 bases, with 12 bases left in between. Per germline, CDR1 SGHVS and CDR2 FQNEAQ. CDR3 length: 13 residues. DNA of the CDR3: TGTGCCAGCAGCTTCCAAAAATCCGGGACCCAGTACTTC. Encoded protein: CASSFQKSGTQYF.

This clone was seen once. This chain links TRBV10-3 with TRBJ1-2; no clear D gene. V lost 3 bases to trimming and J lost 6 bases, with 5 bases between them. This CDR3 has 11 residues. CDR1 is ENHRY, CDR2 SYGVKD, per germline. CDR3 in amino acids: CAISEQNGYTF. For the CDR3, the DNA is TGTGCCATCAGTGAACAGAATGGCTACACCTTC.

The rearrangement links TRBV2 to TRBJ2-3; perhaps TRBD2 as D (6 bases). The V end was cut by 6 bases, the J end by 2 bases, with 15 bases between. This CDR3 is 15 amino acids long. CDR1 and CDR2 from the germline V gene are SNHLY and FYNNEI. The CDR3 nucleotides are TGTGCCAGCAGCGTAGCGGTAATCTCCACAGATACGCAGTATTTT. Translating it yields CASSVAVISTDTQYF.

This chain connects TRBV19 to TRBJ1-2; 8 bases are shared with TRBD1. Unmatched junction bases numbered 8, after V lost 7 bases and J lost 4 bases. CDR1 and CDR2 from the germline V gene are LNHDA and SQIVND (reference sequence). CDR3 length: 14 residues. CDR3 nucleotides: TGTGCCAGTACCCCGGACAGGGATGGCTATGGCTACACCTTC. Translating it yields CASTPDRDGYGYTF.

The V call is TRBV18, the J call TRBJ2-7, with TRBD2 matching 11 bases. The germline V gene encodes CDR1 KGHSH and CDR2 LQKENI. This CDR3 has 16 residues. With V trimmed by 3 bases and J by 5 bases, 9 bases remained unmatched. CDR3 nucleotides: TGTGCCAGCTCACCTGGACCGACTAGCGGGACCGACGAGCAGTACTTC. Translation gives CASSPGPTSGTDEQYF.

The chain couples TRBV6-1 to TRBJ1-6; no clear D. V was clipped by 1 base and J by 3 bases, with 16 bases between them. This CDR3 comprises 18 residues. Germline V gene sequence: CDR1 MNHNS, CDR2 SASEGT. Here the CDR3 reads CASSEGRGREIYNSPLHF. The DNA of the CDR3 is TGTGCCAGCAGTGAAGGGAGAGGGCGGGAAATCTATAATTCACCCCTCCACTTT.

CDR3 residues: CASSNRDSNQPQHF. The CDR3 nucleotides are TGTGCCAGCAGTAACAGGGATAGCAATCAGCCCCAGCATTTT. V is TRBV6-5 and J is TRBJ1-5; D possibly corresponds to TRBD1 (6 bases). V lost 5 bases to trimming and J lost 0 bases, with 8 bases between them. The CDR3 covers 14 residues. CDR1 is MNHEY and CDR2 is SVGAGI in the germline V gene.